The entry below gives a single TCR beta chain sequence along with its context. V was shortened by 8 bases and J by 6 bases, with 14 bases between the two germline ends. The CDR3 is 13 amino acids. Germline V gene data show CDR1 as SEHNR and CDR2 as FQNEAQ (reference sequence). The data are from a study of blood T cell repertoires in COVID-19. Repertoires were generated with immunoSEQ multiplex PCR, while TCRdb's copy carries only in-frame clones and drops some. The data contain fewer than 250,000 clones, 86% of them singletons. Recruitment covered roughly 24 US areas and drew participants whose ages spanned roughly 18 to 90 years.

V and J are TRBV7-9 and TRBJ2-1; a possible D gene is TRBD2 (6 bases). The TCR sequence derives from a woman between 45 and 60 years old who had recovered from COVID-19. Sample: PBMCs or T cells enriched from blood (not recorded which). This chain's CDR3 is CASGSNSGNEQFF. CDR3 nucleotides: TGTGCCAGCGGATCCAATAGCGGCAATGAGCAGTTCTTC.